These T cell receptor beta chains were read from a single sample in a study of CD8+CD57+ T cells in acquired aplastic anemia. In TCRdb, the reads were re-called with MiXCR into one record per CDR3 protein. Among under 200,000 distinct CDR3 sequences listed, around 52% were seen once. The sequenced material came from sorted CD4+, CD8+, or CD8+CD57+ T cells (not recorded which) from PBMCs. The origin of the receptors is a human donor with aplastic anemia. Both conserved end residues are part of each CDR3. D genes are given only for firm matches. A row's size may be missing; if present it is once, few, many or a size class.

>TRBJ2-7|.|TRBD1|TRBV5-1
TGCGCCAGCAGCGTTACAGGGGTAAATCCCTACGAGCAGTACTTC
CASSVTGVNPYEQYF
>TRBJ2-1|many|.|TRBV2
TGTGCCAGCAGTCGACAGCGGGAGCAGTTCTTC
CASSRQREQFF
>TRBJ2-7|many|.|TRBV12-5
TGTGCTAGTGGTTTGGGGCAGTCCTACGAGCAGTACTTC
CASGLGQSYEQYF
>TRBJ1-6|many|.|TRBV27
TGTGCCAGCAGTTTGATTGGGGGCAATTCACCCCTCCACTTT
CASSLIGGNSPLHF
>TRBJ2-7|many|.|TRBV6-5
TGTGCCAGCAGTTTCCCACGCGACCAGCCCCGCGAGCAGTACTTC
CASSFPRDQPREQYF
>TRBJ1-1|many|.|TRBV29-1
TGCAGCGTTGAGACGAACACTGAAGCTTTCTTT
CSVETNTEAFF
>TRBJ1-2|.|.|TRBV24-1
TGTGCCACCAGTGACCCCCGCGGCACGTATGGCTACACCTTC
CATSDPRGTYGYTF
>TRBJ1-1|.|.|TRBV7-2
TGTGCCAGCACCCCTAATGGCACTGAAGCTTTCTTT
CASTPNGTEAFF
>TRBJ2-7|.|TRBD2|TRBV25-1
TGTGCCAGCAGTGAACCCATAGCGGGATTGAGAAACGAGCAGTACTTC
CASSEPIAGLRNEQYF
>TRBJ1-1|many|.|TRBV24-1
TGTGCCACCAGTAAGAACACTGAAGCTTTCTTT
CATSKNTEAFF
>TRBJ2-3|few|.|TRBV19
TGTGCCAGTAGGGGGGCGGGGGCAGATACGCAGTATTTT
CASRGAGADTQYF
>TRBJ2-7|many|.|TRBV9
TGTGCCAGTAGTCCCTCGAGGGGTTACGAGCAGTACTTC
CASSPSRGYEQYF
>TRBJ2-3|many|.|TRBV19
TGTGCCAGTAGCCCTGGGGCACCAGCTACGCAGTATTTT
CASSPGAPATQYF
>TRBJ1-2|few|TRBD1|TRBV24-1
TGTGCCACCAGTCCTGGACAGGGCAACTATGGCTACACCTTC
CATSPGQGNYGYTF
>TRBJ1-4|few|.|TRBV15
TGTGCCACCAGCAGAGATCTAGGAGTAAATGAAAAACTGTTTTTT
CATSRDLGVNEKLFF
>TRBJ1-4|.|.|TRBV19
TGTGCCAGTACCCCTTCAGCGGGAACTAATGAAAAACTGTTTTTT
CASTPSAGTNEKLFF
>TRBJ2-1|.|TRBD1|TRBV12-3/TRBV12-4
TGTGCCAGCAGTATCAAAATCGGGACAGGGAAATACAATGAGCAGTTCTTC
CASSIKIGTGKYNEQFF
>TRBJ2-1|many|TRBD2|TRBV7-9
TGTGCCAGCAGCTTAAGTACTAGCGGGAGCTCCTACAATGAGCAGTTCTTC
CASSLSTSGSSYNEQFF
>TRBJ2-5|.|.|TRBV20-1
TGCAGTGCTAGACGGCGTCGGGAACAAGAGACCCAGTACTTC
CSARRRREQETQYF
>TRBJ2-5|many|TRBD1|TRBV7-9
TGTGCCAGCAGCCGCCGCCAGGACAGGCAAGAGACCCAGTACTTC
CASSRRQDRQETQYF
>TRBJ2-7|.|TRBD1|TRBV4-1
TGCGCCAGCAGCCCACTGGGACAGGCAAGCTCCTACGAGCAGTACTTC
CASSPLGQASSYEQYF
>TRBJ2-7|.|.|TRBV24-1
TGTGCCACCAGTCCCGAAGGGAGCTCCTACGGGCAGTACTTC
CATSPEGSSYGQYF
>TRBJ2-3|many|.|TRBV2
TGTGCCAGCAGTAGCCGGGGAGATACGCAGTATTTT
CASSSRGDTQYF
>TRBJ2-6|.|.|TRBV20-1
TGCAGTGCTAGAGACGGGGCCGACGTCCTGACTTTC
CSARDGADVLTF
>TRBJ1-6|many|.|TRBV12-3/TRBV12-4
TGTGCCAGCAGTTTAGCGGGATACCAATTCACCCTCCACTTT
CASSLAGYQFTLHF
>TRBJ1-2|many|TRBD1|TRBV12-3/TRBV12-4
TGTGCCAGCACCAATCCAGGGGGCGTCTATGGCTACACCTTC
CASTNPGGVYGYTF
>TRBJ1-6|.|.|TRBV25-1
TGTGCCAGCAGCCTCGGTGGGGGCAATTCACCCCTCCACTTT
CASSLGGGNSPLHF
>TRBJ2-3|many|.|TRBV12-3/TRBV12-4
TGTGCCAGCAGGAGCACCTACACAGATACGCAGTATTTT
CASRSTYTDTQYF
>TRBJ2-5|.|TRBD2|TRBV3-1
TGTGCCAGCAGCCAAGATTTAGGACTAGCGGGACAAGAGACCCAGTACTTC
CASSQDLGLAGQETQYF
>TRBJ2-3|.|.|TRBV12-3/TRBV12-4
TGTGCCAGCACTTATAGGACTGGAGGAGATACGCAGTATTTT
CASTYRTGGDTQYF
>TRBJ2-3|few|.|TRBV4-1
TGCGCCAGCAGCCAAGGGGTAATAGTCGGCACAGATACGCAGTATTTT
CASSQGVIVGTDTQYF
>TRBJ1-3|.|TRBD1|TRBV20-1
TGCAGTGCTAAACCGGACAGGAACTCTGGAAACACCATATATTTT
CSAKPDRNSGNTIYF
>TRBJ2-1|few|.|TRBV24-1
TGTGCCACCAGTGAACATGAGCACAATGAGCAGTTCTTC
CATSEHEHNEQFF
>TRBJ2-1|.|TRBD2|TRBV29-1
TGCAGCGTTATTCTAGCGGGAAGGTCTTGGGGTGAGCAGTTCTTC
CSVILAGRSWGEQFF
>TRBJ2-1|.|.|TRBV9
TGTGCCAGCAGCGTAAAGAGCGGAGGGTATAATGAGCAGTTCTTC
CASSVKSGGYNEQFF
>TRBJ1-2|many|TRBD1|TRBV4-3
TGCGCCAGCAGCCAAAAGTATGTCTCCGGGACAGACTATGGCTACACCTTC
CASSQKYVSGTDYGYTF
>TRBJ2-7|.|.|TRBV29-1
TGCAGCGTTGGACAGGGCCTCGGGGGAGAGCAGTACTTC
CSVGQGLGGEQYF
>TRBJ2-7|once|.|TRBV20-1
TGCAGTGCTAGAGACTGGGGGCAGCATTCGGATTACGAGCAGTACTTC
CSARDWGQHSDYEQYF
>TRBJ2-2|.|.|TRBV10-3
TGTGCCATCAGGGGAACGGGCTCGAACACCGGGGAGCTGTTTTTT
CAIRGTGSNTGELFF
>TRBJ2-3|many|TRBD1|TRBV15
TGTGCCACCCGGGACAGGGGGAGATCAGATACGCAGTATTTT
CATRDRGRSDTQYF
>TRBJ2-7|.|.|TRBV7-9
TGTGCCAGCTGTCCGACACAAACCTACGAGCAGTACTTC
CASCPTQTYEQYF
>TRBJ2-1|many|.|TRBV9
TGTGCCAGCAGCTTATCGCTAGGAGCGGATGAGCAGTTCTTC
CASSLSLGADEQFF
>TRBJ1-2|few|.|TRBV4-1
TGCGCCAGCAGCCAAGATCCGGGACAACCAGAAAACTATGGCTACACCTTC
CASSQDPGQPENYGYTF
>TRBJ1-2|many|.|TRBV30
TGTGCCTGGAGTATCAGGGAAGATGGCTACACCTTC
CAWSIREDGYTF
>TRBJ2-5|.|.|TRBV9
TGTGCCAGCAGCGGAATTGAGACCCAGTACTTC
CASSGIETQYF
>TRBJ2-1|many|.|TRBV14
TGTGCCAGCAGACCGACGGGTTACAATGAGCAGTTCTTC
CASRPTGYNEQFF
>TRBJ2-7|.|.|TRBV10-3
TGTGCCATCAGACCGGGTCCTCCCTACGAGCAGTACTTC
CAIRPGPPYEQYF
>TRBJ2-7|many|.|TRBV4-3
TGCGCCAGCAGCCAGGGCCGGGACGGAGACTACGAGCAGTACTTC
CASSQGRDGDYEQYF
>TRBJ2-7|.|TRBD1|TRBV29-1
TGCAGCGCGGGACAGGGGATCTACGAGCAGTACTTC
CSAGQGIYEQYF
>TRBJ1-1|.|TRBD1|TRBV10-3
TGTGCCATCAGCTGGACAGGGGGCAACACTGAAGCTTTCTTT
CAISWTGGNTEAFF
>TRBJ1-2|few|TRBD1|TRBV28
TGTGCCAGCAGTTTATTCGCGGAGGGGACAGGGGCCGCCAGAGTTTATGGCTACACCTTC
CASSLFAEGTGAARVYGYTF
>TRBJ1-2|.|TRBD1|TRBV20-1
TGCAGTGCGCGGGGACAGGGCGGCACCTTC
CSARGQGGTF
>TRBJ2-1|many|TRBD1|TRBV5-1
TGCGCCAGCGCCGGGACAGGGGCGTACAATGAGCAGTTCTTC
CASAGTGAYNEQFF
>TRBJ2-1|many|TRBD2|TRBV9
TGTGCCAGCAGCGTAGAGGGACTAGGGGTGAATGAGCAGTTCTTC
CASSVEGLGVNEQFF